This T cell receptor (beta chain) came from a study of cytomegalovirus exposure and HLA in healthy donors. V trimming: 3 bases; J trimming: 10 bases; junction bases outside the gene matches: 11. The CDR3 loop spans 14 amino acids. The V gene's germline CDR1 is SNHLY and CDR2 FYNNEI. Produced via immunoSEQ multiplex PCR; TCRdb's table is partial and in-frame only. The data show 250,000 to 300,000 clones, around 91% seen once. J is TRBJ1-2 and V is TRBV2; 7 nucleotides line up with TRBD1. The TCR comes from a woman between 18 and 29 years old in good health and CMV-seronegative. Sequences were obtained from PBMCs. The DNA of the CDR3 is TGTGCCAGCAGTGAGGGGATAACAGGGGATAACTACACCTTC. It is translated as CASSEGITGDNYTF.